This is a list of T cell receptor beta chains from one sample in a study of shared clonotypes between healthy human individuals. TCRdb keeps only in-frame clones here, not all; method: immunoSEQ multiplex PCR. This table has under 2,000,000 clones, 85% to 95% appearing once. The specimen sequenced was naive CD8+ T cells sorted from blood. All receptors come from a man aged 18-30 years in good health. Both conserved end residues are part of each CDR3. The D gene is left open where the match is weak. The listing skips clone size in some rows; elsewhere it reads once, few, many or a size class.

d_call	clone_size	v_call	j_call	cdr3_aa	cdr3_nt
NA	NA	TRBV4-3	TRBJ2-3	CASSQDWTDTQYF	TGCGCCAGCAGCCAAGATTGGACAGATACGCAGTATTTT
NA	NA	TRBV5-4	TRBJ2-7	CASSLVSGFPYEQYF	TGTGCCAGCAGCTTGGTTAGCGGATTCCCCTACGAGCAGTACTTC
TRBD1	NA	TRBV6-5	TRBJ2-5	CASSLWTGGEETQYF	TGTGCCAGCAGCCTCTGGACAGGGGGCGAAGAGACCCAGTACTTC
NA	NA	TRBV4-3	TRBJ1-1	CASSQDGAGGTEAFF	TGCGCCAGCAGCCAAGATGGGGCTGGGGGGACTGAAGCTTTCTTT
TRBD1	NA	TRBV7-9	TRBJ2-2	CASSRTPGQGLNGELFF	TGTGCCAGCAGCCGGACCCCGGGACAGGGTCTTAACGGGGAGCTGTTTTTT
NA	NA	TRBV28	TRBJ1-3	CASSLGWNSDSGNTIYF	TGTGCCAGCAGTTTGGGTTGGAATTCAGACTCTGGAAACACCATATATTTT
NA	NA	TRBV27	TRBJ2-7	CASSLRQFYEQYF	TGTGCCAGCAGTTTAAGGCAGTTCTACGAGCAGTACTTC
NA	NA	TRBV9	TRBJ1-1	CASSVGGGDAEAFF	TGTGCCAGCAGCGTTGGGGGTGGGGACGCTGAAGCTTTCTTT
NA	once	TRBV4-1	TRBJ2-7	CASSQELRPLIYEQYF	TGCGCCAGCAGCCAAGAGCTCAGACCTCTGATTTACGAGCAGTACTTC
NA	NA	TRBV7-9	TRBJ2-5	CASSLGYSGEETQYF	TGTGCCAGCAGCTTAGGTTACTCAGGGGAAGAGACCCAGTACTTC
NA	NA	TRBV19	TRBJ2-5	CASSIDGEETQYF	TGTGCCAGTAGTATAGACGGTGAAGAGACCCAGTACTTC
TRBD2	NA	TRBV4-1	TRBJ2-5	CASSQTLAGEGETQYF	TGCGCCAGCAGCCAGACCCTAGCGGGGGAAGGAGAGACCCAGTACTTC
NA	NA	TRBV5-6	TRBJ1-2	CASSLEDYYGYTF	TGTGCCAGCAGCTTGGAAGACTACTATGGCTACACCTTC
NA	NA	TRBV19	TRBJ2-3	CASSIGGDTDTQYF	TGTGCCAGTAGTATAGGGGGGGACACAGATACGCAGTATTTT
NA	NA	TRBV7-6	TRBJ1-5	CASSLEAGPQGNQPQHF	TGTGCCAGCAGCTTAGAAGCAGGCCCTCAGGGCAATCAGCCCCAGCATTTT
NA	NA	TRBV7-8	TRBJ1-2	CASSLVPEAYGYTF	TGTGCCAGCAGCTTAGTCCCGGAGGCCTATGGCTACACCTTC
TRBD1	NA	TRBV4-1	TRBJ2-7	CASSGQGSYEQYF	TGCGCCAGCAGCGGACAGGGTAGCTACGAGCAGTACTTC
NA	NA	TRBV2	TRBJ1-5	CASSDFVGVNQPQHF	TGTGCCAGCAGTGATTTTGTGGGGGTCAATCAGCCCCAGCATTTT
TRBD2	NA	TRBV30	TRBJ2-1	CAWSVPSGRRNEQFF	TGTGCCTGGAGTGTACCCAGCGGGAGGCGCAATGAGCAGTTCTTC
NA	NA	TRBV30	TRBJ2-1	CAWSSGGNEQFF	TGTGCCTGGAGTTCTGGAGGGAATGAGCAGTTCTTC
NA	NA	TRBV28	TRBJ2-7	CASSPRRGRYYEQYF	TGTGCCAGCAGTCCCCGCCGAGGGAGATACTACGAGCAGTACTTC
NA	NA	TRBV7-9	TRBJ2-7	CASSLVEDYEQYF	TGTGCCAGCAGCTTAGTGGAGGACTACGAGCAGTACTTC
NA	NA	TRBV13	TRBJ2-1	CASTRTEDGSYNEQFF	TGTGCCAGTACTCGAACCGAGGACGGGTCTTACAATGAGCAGTTCTTC